These 3 T cell receptor beta chains share one sample of origin, sequenced in a study of blood T cell repertoires in COVID-19. Using immunoSEQ multiplex PCR, the repertoire was profiled, and TCRdb retains in-frame clones only, with some absent. The sample comprises approximately 89,000 clones, roughly 92% of which are singletons, and roughly 6.4% rests with the top ten. What was sequenced was peripheral blood. These receptors were collected from a woman aged 60 to 75 with active COVID-19.

The V call is TRBV19, the J call TRBJ1-2; the match to TRBD1 covers 10 bases. After removal of 5 bases from V and 4 bases from J, the junction contained 4 bases not matched to a gene. Germline CDR1 LNHDA, CDR2 SQIVND (reference sequence). CDR3 length equals 14 residues. CDR3 sequence reads: CASSPRDRGYGYTF. As DNA, the CDR3 is TGTGCCAGTAGTCCCCGGGACAGGGGCTATGGCTACACCTTC.

The CDR3 DNA sequence: TGCGCCAGCAGGTCGGGCTCCGGGACTAGCGGATCCTACGAGCAGTACTTC. Amino acid sequence: CASRSGSGTSGSYEQYF. The genes are TRBV5-1 and TRBJ2-7; 11 nucleotides agree with TRBD2. With V trimmed by 5 bases and J by 1 base, 11 bases remained unmatched. This CDR3 has 17 residues. Per the germline V gene, CDR1 is SGHRS and CDR2 is YFSETQ.

V gene TRBV10-3 combines with J gene TRBJ1-2; D uncertain. CDR3 length: 14 amino acids. Trimming shortened V by 3 bases and J by 1 base, and 9 bases separated the two germline ends. Germline V gives CDR1 ENHRY, CDR2 SYGVKD. CDR3 sequence reads: CAISDWTDNYGYTF. CDR3 nucleotides: TGTGCCATCAGTGATTGGACTGATAACTATGGCTACACCTTC.